This TCR beta chain is drawn from a study of vaccination effects on CD4 cells after COVID-19. Findings of the study overall: Vaccine-induced clones in healthy vaccinees cross-reacted with common cold coronaviruses in only 1 of 255 cases.

ViraFEST used viral peptide pools to expand antigen-specific CD4+ T cells before sequencing. Culturing for roughly 9 days preceded CD4+ T cell isolation. Vaccine recipients, nucleocapsid antibody negative, had no prior SARS-CoV-2 infection. Researchers reported culturing two million PBMC in each well, adding around 10 IU/ml IL-2 and about 9.5 ug/ml peptides. With regard to this clone: The antigen is unknown. At one of its ends the junction is not consistent with the germline gene, which may arise from a read error.

This CDR3 is built from 12 residues. The germline gives CDR1 SGHDN, CDR2 FVKESK. Produced via immunoSEQ multiplex PCR; TCRdb's table is partial and in-frame only. The table includes approximately 30,000 clones, roughly 73% detected once. This TCR came from a human donor who received a COVID-19 vaccine. V and J are TRBV14 and TRBJ2-1; 10 nucleotides line up with TRBD1. Sequencing used CD4+ T cells from PBMCs cultured with HCoV-OC43 spike peptides, obtained before COVID-19 vaccination. Subset given: HCoV-OC43 spike overlapping peptide pool stimulation. CDR3 bases: TGTGCCAGCAGCCAAGCCGGGACAGGGGCCGTCTTC. This codes for CASSQAGTGAVF.